This passage covers 32 T cell receptor beta chains from one sample sequenced in a study of shared clonotypes between healthy human individuals. This table comes from immunoSEQ multiplex PCR, and its TCRdb copy is limited to in-frame clones, with some not included. The data show about 470,000 clones, with roughly 77% seen just once and roughly an eighth held by the top ten. The sequencing input was PBMCs. The origin of the receptors is a woman aged 40 to 50 in good health. Some clones in this sample may be carry-over from other donors' samples.

This clone was observed many times. The chain is built from TRBV4-1 and TRBJ1-4; D call uncertain. Per germline, CDR1 MGHRA and CDR2 YSYEKL. Trimming stripped 6 bases from V and 0 bases from J, with 5 bases between. The CDR3 has 13 amino acids. As DNA, the CDR3 is TGCGCCAGCAGGAGTGCAACTAATGAAAAACTGTTTTTT. This sequence encodes CASRSATNEKLFF.

The chain has TRBV5-1 and TRBJ2-3; maybe TRBD1 (6 bases). The V end was cut by 5 bases, the J end by 0 bases, with 19 bases between. Germline loops: CDR1 SGHRS, CDR2 YFSETQ. The CDR3 totals 17 residues. CDR3 sequence: CASRVTTGLKSTDTQYF. In nucleotides, the CDR3 is TGCGCCAGCAGGGTTACGACAGGCCTTAAAAGCACAGATACGCAGTATTTT. Complete variable domain (other parts from reference TRBV5-1 and TRBJ2-3): KAGVTQTPRYLIKTRGQQVTLSCSPISGHRSVSWYQQTPGQGLQFLFEYFSETQRNKGNFPGRFSGRQFSNSRSEMNVSTLELGDSALYLCASRVTTGLKSTDTQYFGPGTRLTVL.

This clone came up many times. This chain connects TRBV28 to TRBJ1-1; possibly TRBD1 for D (5 bases). The CDR3 extends over 14 amino acids. Trimming took off 6 bases at V and 1 base at J, with 12 bases between the two ends. From germline, CDR1 is MDHEN and CDR2 SYDVKM. CDR3 sequence (DNA): TGTGCCAGCAGAAGGTGGGGGGAGAACACTGAAGCTTTCTTT. It specifies CASRRWGENTEAFF. Looking up the rest from reference TRBV28 and TRBJ1-1 gives the full variable domain: DVKVTQSSRYLVKRTGEKVFLECVQDMDHENMFWYRQDPGLGLRLIYFSYDVKMKEKGDIPEGYSVSREKKERFSLILESASTNQTSMYLCASRRWGENTEAFFGQGTRLTVV.

The V and J genes are TRBV7-3 and TRBJ2-2; a possible D gene is TRBD1 (6 bases). In germline, CDR1 is SGHTA, CDR2 FQGTGA. The CDR3 contains 16 residues. Trimming took off 2 bases at V and 5 bases at J, with 15 bases between the two ends. This chain's CDR3 is CASSLGPGVTTGELFF. In DNA, the CDR3 is TGTGCCAGCAGCTTAGGCCCAGGGGTCACAACCGGGGAGCTGTTTTTT. The variable domain in full, with the rest retrieved from reference TRBV7-3 and TRBJ2-2, is GAGVSQTPSNKVTEKGKYVELRCDPISGHTALYWYRQSLGQGPEFLIYFQGTGAADDSGLPNDRFFAVRPEGSVSTLKIQRTERGDSAVYLCASSLGPGVTTGELFFGEGSRLTVL.

A single count supports this clone. The DNA of the CDR3 is TGCGCCAGCAGCCCGTATGTCAGGGAGGATAACCACGAGCAGTACTTC. Its protein is CASSPYVREDNHEQYF. The rearrangement links TRBV4-1 to TRBJ2-5; a possible D gene is TRBD2 (6 bases). The J call may be wrong; the DNA end is better matched by TRBJ2-7. The CDR3 covers 16 residues. From germline, CDR1 is MGHRA and CDR2 YSYEKL.

This clone occurred once. The chain combines TRBV28 with TRBJ2-7, with 9 nucleotides matching TRBD1. Losses at the gene ends were 4 bases for V and 5 bases for J; bases not matched to a gene: 9. This CDR3 has 15 residues. The germline CDR1 and CDR2 sequences are MDHEN and SYDVKM. CDR3 loop: CASSWTGALPHEQYF. In nucleotides, the CDR3 is TGTGCCAGCAGTTGGACAGGGGCGCTACCCCACGAGCAGTACTTC.

The chain has TRBV5-1 and TRBJ2-1, with D perhaps matching TRBD2 (6 bases). From germline, CDR1 is SGHRS and CDR2 YFSETQ. With 2 bases removed from V and 8 bases from J, the gap between germline ends came to 17 bases. This CDR3 region has 15 residues. CDR3 coding DNA: TGCGCCAGCAGCTTCCGGGGGAGCTCGGGCGATGAGCAGTTCTTC. Translation: CASSFRGSSGDEQFF.

This clone appeared a single time. The V gene is TRBV12-2, the J gene TRBJ2-7. TRBV12-2 is reported as a pseudogene. The CDR3 sequence is 12 residues long. The DNA for the CDR3 is TGTGCAAGTCGCCCGGAACTCTACGAGCAGTACTTC. This encodes CASRPELYEQYF.

This clone has at least ten counts. The chain is built from TRBV6-4 and TRBJ2-3; weak D call: TRBD1 (6 bases). The CDR3 extends over 15 amino acids. The germline V gene has CDR1 MRHNA and CDR2 SNTAGT. Trimming cost V 6 bases and J 4 bases, with 17 bases left between them. The CDR3 here is CASSESQQGSDTQYF. The CDR3 DNA sequence: TGTGCCAGCAGCGAAAGCCAACAGGGTTCAGATACGCAGTATTTT.

V and J are TRBV29-1 and TRBJ2-1, with TRBD1 matching 8 bases. V shed 7 bases and J 8 bases; nucleotides not matched to a gene: 16. The CDR3 is made up of 15 amino acids. Germline lookup yields CDR1 SQVTM and CDR2 ANQGSEA. CDR3 amino acids: CSAARTGSLGDEQFF. CDR3 bases: TGCAGCGCCGCAAGGACAGGGAGTTTAGGCGATGAGCAGTTCTTC.

This clone was seen once. This chain links TRBV27 with TRBJ1-2; 7 bases line up with TRBD1. V shed 6 bases, J shed 4 bases, and the junction held 5 bases outside the gene matches. Per germline, CDR1 MNHEY and CDR2 SMNVEV (reference sequence). The CDR3 is made up of 13 amino acids. The CDR3 bases are TGTGCCAGCAGCCGCGACAGGGCCTATGGCTACACCTTC. This encodes CASSRDRAYGYTF.

As regards this clone: This may be a read error: a much more frequent sequence differs by one nucleotide. At the DNA level, this CDR3 is encoded by other sequences in the same sample as well. The V call is TRBV28, the J call TRBJ1-5; D might be TRBD1 (5 bases). The CDR3 extends over 16 amino acids. Per the germline V gene, CDR1 is MDHEN and CDR2 is SYDVKM. Trimming took 8 bases from V and 3 from J, leaving 20 bases between them. The CDR3 coding sequence is TGTGCCAGCTACGGGGCCGGGAGGCAACACAATCAGCCCCAGCATTTT. Its translation is CASYGAGRQHNQPQHF.

This clone has a single count. The chain combines TRBV11-2 with TRBJ2-5; TRBD2 aligns across 13 bases. CDR1 is SGHAT and CDR2 is FQNNGV in the germline V gene. The CDR3 runs 15 residues. The V and J ends lost 5 bases and 5 bases, in that order; junction bases with no gene match: 5. CDR3 loop: CASSLLAGGSETQYF. CDR3 coding DNA: TGTGCCAGCAGCCTACTAGCGGGAGGGTCTGAGACCCAGTACTTC.

This rearrangement joins TRBV25-1 to TRBJ2-2, with a possible D match to TRBD1 (6 bases). Germline V gives CDR1 MGHDK, CDR2 SYGVNS. Trimming removed 4 bases from V and 0 bases from J, with 12 bases in between. This CDR3 contains 16 residues. CDR3 sequence (DNA): TGTGCCAGCAGTGGGACAGCAAGCGCGAACACCGGGGAGCTGTTTTTT. This translates into CASSGTASANTGELFF. Full variable domain (missing parts from reference TRBV25-1 and TRBJ2-2): EADIYQTPRYLVIGTGKKITLECSQTMGHDKMYWYQQDPGMELHLIHYSYGVNSTEKGDLSSESTVSRIRTEHFPLTLESARPSHTSQYLCASSGTASANTGELFFGEGSRLTVL.

Details on this clone: The identical CDR3 is also encoded by other nucleotide sequences in the sample. The chain joins TRBV5-6 to TRBJ2-3; D unclear. This CDR3 spans 12 amino acids. V was cut by 1 base and J by 4 bases, with 4 bases left in between. Germline V gene lookup returns CDR1 SGHDT and CDR2 YYEEEE. CDR3: CASSLTADTQYF. Here the CDR3 DNA reads TGTGCCAGCAGCTTGACCGCAGATACGCAGTATTTT.

This rearrangement joins TRBV6-5 to TRBJ2-7; D unclear. V lost 0 bases, J lost 4 bases, and 7 bases lay in between. Per the germline V gene, CDR1 is MNHEY and CDR2 is SVGAGI. This CDR3 is 13 amino acids long. The CDR3 spells CASSYSGQYEQYF. For the CDR3, the DNA is TGTGCCAGCAGTTACTCGGGCCAGTACGAGCAGTACTTC.

This chain connects TRBV4-1 to TRBJ2-5, with TRBD2 identical over 16 bases. CDR1 is MGHRA and CDR2 is YSYEKL in the germline V gene. The length of the CDR3 is 18 residues. After removal of 2 bases from V and 3 bases from J, the junction contained 6 bases not matched to a gene. CDR3 DNA sequence: TGCGCCAGCAGCCAAAGCTTGGGACTAGCGGGAGGGGAAGAGACCCAGTACTTC. Its protein product is CASSQSLGLAGGEETQYF.

The chain uses TRBV6-6 and TRBJ1-1; 9 bases agree with TRBD1. CDR1 MNHNY and CDR2 SVGAGI come from the germline V gene (reference sequence). With 5 bases clipped from V and 1 base from J, the junction kept 2 bases outside the gene matches. The CDR3 extends over 14 amino acids. Here the CDR3 DNA reads TGTGCCAGCAGTCGGGACAGGGCGAACACTGAAGCTTTCTTT. Protein product: CASSRDRANTEAFF.

V usage is TRBV11-2 and J usage is TRBJ2-1, with 9 bases aligning to TRBD1. Germline lookup yields CDR1 SGHAT and CDR2 FQNNGV. The CDR3 sequence is 15 residues long. Losses at the gene ends were 3 bases for V and 2 bases for J; bases not matched to a gene: 2. This CDR3 reads CASSFRTGAYNEQFF. DNA for the CDR3: TGTGCCAGCAGCTTCAGGACAGGGGCCTACAATGAGCAGTTCTTC.

Only a few counts were recorded for this clone. The chain has TRBV29-1 and TRBJ1-2, with D hard to call. The CDR3 length is 12 residues. The V gene lost 2 bases and the J gene lost 7 bases, with 11 bases spanning the gap. CDR1 and CDR2 from the germline V gene are SQVTM and ANQGSEA. The CDR3 nucleotides read TGCAGCGTTGAATTGCCGGTTTTTGGCTACACCTTC. Translation: CSVELPVFGYTF.

The chain recombines TRBV27 with TRBJ1-3, with D tentatively TRBD1 (5 bases). The CDR3 covers 13 residues. V lost 6 bases, J lost 5 bases, and 11 bases lay in between. CDR1 and CDR2 from the germline V gene are MNHEY and SMNVEV (reference sequence). The CDR3 nucleotides are TGTGCCAGCAGAGAAAGGGGTAGAAACACCATATATTTT. Translating gives CASRERGRNTIYF.

The chain is built from TRBV7-8 and TRBJ1-2; 12 bases fit TRBD1. Germline CDR1 is SGHVS and CDR2 is FQNEAQ. The CDR3 runs 16 residues. J lost 4 bases, V lost 4 bases, and 7 bases had no gene match. The DNA for the CDR3 is TGTGCCAGCAGCTATTCCGGGACAGGGGGCGCCTATGGCTACACCTTC. This sequence encodes CASSYSGTGGAYGYTF.

CDR3 DNA: TGTGCCAGCAGGACTCCCCCGGGACTAGCGGGAGGACCAGATACGCAGTATTTT. Translation gives CASRTPPGLAGGPDTQYF. This chain links TRBV27 with TRBJ2-3; 15 bases map to TRBD2. Looked up from germline, CDR1 is MNHEY and CDR2 is SMNVEV (reference sequence). The CDR3 totals 18 residues. V shed 6 bases and J 4 bases; nucleotides not matched to a gene: 11.

The V gene is TRBV2, the J gene TRBJ2-3, with D perhaps given as TRBD1 or TRBD2 (5 bases each). Germline CDR1 and CDR2: SNHLY and FYNNEI. This CDR3 spans 15 amino acids. Trimming took off 2 bases at V and 1 base at J, with 10 bases between the two ends. In nucleotides, the CDR3 is TGTGCCAGCAGTGAATTTCGGGACGGCACAGATACGCAGTATTTT. It specifies CASSEFRDGTDTQYF.

The V call is TRBV4-1, the J call TRBJ2-7, with D perhaps matching TRBD1 or TRBD2 (5 bases each). CDR1 is MGHRA and CDR2 is YSYEKL in the germline V gene. The CDR3 is made up of 13 amino acids. V was pared by 0 bases and J by 11 bases, with 14 bases between. This CDR3 reads CASSQDPGHGEYF. CDR3 DNA sequence: TGCGCCAGCAGCCAAGATCCAGGACACGGGGAGTACTTC.

This clone was observed once. This chain uses TRBV4-1 with TRBJ2-2; the match to TRBD1 covers 9 bases. The CDR3 is 16 residues long. V gave up 1 base and J gave up 7 bases; unmatched junction bases: 7. In germline, CDR1 is MGHRA, CDR2 YSYEKL. The CDR3 bases are TGCGCCAGCAGCCAAGGCGGGACAGGGCGTAACGGGGAGCTGTTTTTT. Amino acids: CASSQGGTGRNGELFF.

This clone was observed a few times. The chain carries TRBV11-2 and TRBJ2-1, with 7 bases matching TRBD1. CDR1 and CDR2 (germline): SGHAT, FQNNGV. V gave up 4 bases and J gave up 7 bases; unmatched junction bases: 13. This CDR3 region has 16 residues. CDR3 amino acids: CASSSLGQVVLNEQFF. CDR3 coding DNA: TGTGCCAGCAGCTCCCTAGGACAGGTGGTTTTGAATGAGCAGTTCTTC.

The sample holds a few counts of this clone. The chain has TRBV28 and TRBJ2-7; D remains unclear. This CDR3 is 14 amino acids long. Per the germline V gene, CDR1 is MDHEN and CDR2 is SYDVKM. V was pared by 0 bases and J by 6 bases, with 12 bases between. For the CDR3, the DNA is TGTGCCAGCAGTTTATGGGGAAGGGCCGGCGAGCAGTACTTC. Its translation: CASSLWGRAGEQYF.

This clone was seen once. The V and J genes are TRBV28 and TRBJ2-1; D gene unclear. Trimming shortened V by 5 bases and J by 10 bases, and 9 bases separated the two germline ends. The germline gives CDR1 MDHEN, CDR2 SYDVKM. The CDR3 contains 11 residues. CDR3 sequence (DNA): TGTGCCAGCAGTCTCCTGGAAGAGCAGTTCTTC. It specifies CASSLLEEQFF.

The gene calls are TRBV11-2 and TRBJ1-2, with unresolved D. This CDR3 has 12 amino acids. Germline V gives CDR1 SGHAT, CDR2 FQNNGV. Between the trimmed V and J ends, which lost 6 bases and 4 bases, there was a span of 9 bases. This CDR3 is CASSPGSYGYTF. The CDR3 coding sequence is TGTGCCAGCAGTCCGGGGTCCTATGGCTACACCTTC. Based on the CDR3 plus reference TRBV11-2 and TRBJ1-2, the full variable domain is EAGVAQSPRYKIIEKRQSVAFWCNPISGHATLYWYQQILGQGPKLLIQFQNNGVVDDSQLPKDRFSAERLKGVDSTLKIQPAKLEDSAVYLCASSPGSYGYTFGSGTRLTVV.

This chain uses TRBV7-9 with TRBJ1-2, with D perhaps TRBD1 (5 bases). V shed 3 bases and J shed 0 bases, with 14 bases lying between them. CDR1 SEHNR and CDR2 FQNEAQ come from the germline V gene (reference sequence). This CDR3 has 16 amino acids. The DNA of the CDR3 is TGTGCCAGCAGCTTGCGGTTGGGGGGAGCTAACTATGGCTACACCTTC. Residues: CASSLRLGGANYGYTF.

The chain uses TRBV6-1 and TRBJ1-2, with D unresolved. Germline V CDR1 and CDR2: MNHNS, SASEGT. The CDR3 length is 17 residues. V was pared by 2 bases and J by 0 bases, with 16 bases between. The CDR3, as DNA: TGTGCCAGCAGTGAATCGCACAGTTCGCAAGCTAACTATGGCTACACCTTC. This translates into CASSESHSSQANYGYTF.